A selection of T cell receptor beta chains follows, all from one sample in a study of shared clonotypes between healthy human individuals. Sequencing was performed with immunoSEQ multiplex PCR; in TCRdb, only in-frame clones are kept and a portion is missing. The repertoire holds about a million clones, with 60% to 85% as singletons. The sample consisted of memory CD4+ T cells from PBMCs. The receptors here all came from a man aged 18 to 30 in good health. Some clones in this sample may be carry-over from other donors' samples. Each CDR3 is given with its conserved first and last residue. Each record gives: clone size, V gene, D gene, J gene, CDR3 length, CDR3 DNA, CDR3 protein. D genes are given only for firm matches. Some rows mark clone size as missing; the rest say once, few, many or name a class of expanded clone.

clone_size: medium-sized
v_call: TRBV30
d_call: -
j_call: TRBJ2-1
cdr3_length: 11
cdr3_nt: TGTGCCTGGGCCAGGCTCGGGACCCCGTTCTTC
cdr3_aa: CAWARLGTPFF

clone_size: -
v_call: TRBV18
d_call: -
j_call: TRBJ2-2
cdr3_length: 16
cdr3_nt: TGTGCCAGCCTCGCCTTCAGGACAGGAGGGACCGGGGAGCTGTTTTTT
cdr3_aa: CASLAFRTGGTGELFF

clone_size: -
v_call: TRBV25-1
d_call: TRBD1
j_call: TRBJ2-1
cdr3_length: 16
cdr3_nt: TGTGCCAGCAGTAAGGGACAGGGGGCTCTGAGGAATGAGCAGTTCTTC
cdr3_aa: CASSKGQGALRNEQFF

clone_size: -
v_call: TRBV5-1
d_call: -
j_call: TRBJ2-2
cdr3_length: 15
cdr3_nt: TGCGCCAGCAGCTCGGGGCACCCCAACACCGGGGAGCTGTTTTTT
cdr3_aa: CASSSGHPNTGELFF

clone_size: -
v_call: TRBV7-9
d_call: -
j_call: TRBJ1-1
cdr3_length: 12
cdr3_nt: TGTGCCAGCAGCTTTAGATCCACTGAAGCTTTCTTT
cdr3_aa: CASSFRSTEAFF

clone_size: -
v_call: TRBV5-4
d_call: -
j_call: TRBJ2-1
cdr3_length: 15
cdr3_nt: TGTGCCAGCAGCTTGGCTCAGGGGCGCAGTAATGAGCAGTTCTTC
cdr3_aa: CASSLAQGRSNEQFF

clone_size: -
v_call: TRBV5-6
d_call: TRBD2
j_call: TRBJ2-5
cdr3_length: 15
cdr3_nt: TGTGCCAGCAGTGGACCCGGGGGGGGCGCAGGGACCCAGTACTTC
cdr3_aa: CASSGPGGGAGTQYF

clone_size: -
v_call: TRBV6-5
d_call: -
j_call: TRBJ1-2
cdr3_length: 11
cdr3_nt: TGTGCCAGCAGTTACGGCGGTGGCTACACCTTC
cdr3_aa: CASSYGGGYTF

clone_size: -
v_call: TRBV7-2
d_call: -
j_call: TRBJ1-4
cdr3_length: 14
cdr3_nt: TGTGCCAGCAGCTTAACCAGGGGAGGCGAAAAACTGTTTTTT
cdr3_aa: CASSLTRGGEKLFF

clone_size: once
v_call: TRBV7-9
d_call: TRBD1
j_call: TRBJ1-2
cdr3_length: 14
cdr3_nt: TGTGCCAGCAGCTTTAGCAGGGGGGCGAGTGGCTACACCTTC
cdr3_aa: CASSFSRGASGYTF

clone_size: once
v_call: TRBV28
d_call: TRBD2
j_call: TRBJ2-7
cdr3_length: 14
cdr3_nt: TGTGCCAGCATCGGGACTAGCGGAACCTACGAGCAGTACTTC
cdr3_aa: CASIGTSGTYEQYF

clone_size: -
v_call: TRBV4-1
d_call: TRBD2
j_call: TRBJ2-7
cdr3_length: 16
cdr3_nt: TGCGCCAGCAGCCAAGAGAAAGCGGGAGCCGACGTGGAGCAGTACTTC
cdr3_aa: CASSQEKAGADVEQYF

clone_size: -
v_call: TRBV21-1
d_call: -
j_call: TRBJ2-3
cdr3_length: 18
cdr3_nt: TGTGCCAGCAGCAAAGGTGGGATCGGGACAGGTGTTTTCGATACGCAGTATTTT
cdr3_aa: CASSKGGIGTGVFDTQYF

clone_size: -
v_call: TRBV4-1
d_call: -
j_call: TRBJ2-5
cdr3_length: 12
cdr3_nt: TGCGCCAGCAGCCAAGAATCGGGGACCCAGTACTTC
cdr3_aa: CASSQESGTQYF

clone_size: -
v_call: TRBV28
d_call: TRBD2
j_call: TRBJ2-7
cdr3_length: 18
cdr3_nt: TGTGCCAGCGGATCACCGGGACTAGCGGCAAAGGGGAGCTACGAGCAGTACTTC
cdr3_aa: CASGSPGLAAKGSYEQYF

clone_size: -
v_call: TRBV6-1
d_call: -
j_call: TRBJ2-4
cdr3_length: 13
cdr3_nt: TGTGCCAGCAGCGGGTATGCCAAAAACATTCAGTACTTC
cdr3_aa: CASSGYAKNIQYF

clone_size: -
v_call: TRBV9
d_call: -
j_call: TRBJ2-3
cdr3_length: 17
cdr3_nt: TGTGCCAGCAGCGCCAACCCGGGACTCGGCCCCACAGATACGCAGTATTTT
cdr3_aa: CASSANPGLGPTDTQYF

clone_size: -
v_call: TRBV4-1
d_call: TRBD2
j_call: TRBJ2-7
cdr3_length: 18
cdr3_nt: TGCGCCAGCAGCCAAGAACTACTAGCGGGTCACCTCCTCTACGAGCAGTACTTC
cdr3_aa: CASSQELLAGHLLYEQYF

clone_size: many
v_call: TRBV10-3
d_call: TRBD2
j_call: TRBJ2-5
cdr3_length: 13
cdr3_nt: TGTGCCATCAGTCCAGCGGGAGAAGAGACCCAGTACTTC
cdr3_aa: CAISPAGEETQYF

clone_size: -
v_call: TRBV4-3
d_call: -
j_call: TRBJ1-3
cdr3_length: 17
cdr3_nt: TGCGCCAGCAGCCAAATTGCAGGGACCTACTCTGGAAACACCATATATTTT
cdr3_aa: CASSQIAGTYSGNTIYF

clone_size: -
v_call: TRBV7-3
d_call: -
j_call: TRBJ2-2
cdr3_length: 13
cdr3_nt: TGTGCCAGCAGCCCCGGACCCGACCGGGAGCTGTTTTTT
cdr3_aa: CASSPGPDRELFF

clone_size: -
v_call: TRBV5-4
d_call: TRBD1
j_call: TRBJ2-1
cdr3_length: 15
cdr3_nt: TGTGCCAGCAGCCGAAGGGACAGGGGGTACAATGAGCAGTTCTTC
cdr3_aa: CASSRRDRGYNEQFF

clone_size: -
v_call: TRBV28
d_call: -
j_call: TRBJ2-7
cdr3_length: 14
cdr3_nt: TGTGCCAGCAGTGGAACTCGGACGGGGAGCGTTCGGTACTTC
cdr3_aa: CASSGTRTGSVRYF

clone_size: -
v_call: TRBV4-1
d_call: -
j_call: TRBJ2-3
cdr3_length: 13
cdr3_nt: TGCGCCAGCAGCATCAGGACCGCAGATACGCAGTATTTT
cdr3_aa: CASSIRTADTQYF

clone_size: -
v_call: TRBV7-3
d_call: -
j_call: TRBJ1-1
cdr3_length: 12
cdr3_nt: TGTGCCAGCAGCTGGAGGCGGGCTGAAGCTTTCTTT
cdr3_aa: CASSWRRAEAFF